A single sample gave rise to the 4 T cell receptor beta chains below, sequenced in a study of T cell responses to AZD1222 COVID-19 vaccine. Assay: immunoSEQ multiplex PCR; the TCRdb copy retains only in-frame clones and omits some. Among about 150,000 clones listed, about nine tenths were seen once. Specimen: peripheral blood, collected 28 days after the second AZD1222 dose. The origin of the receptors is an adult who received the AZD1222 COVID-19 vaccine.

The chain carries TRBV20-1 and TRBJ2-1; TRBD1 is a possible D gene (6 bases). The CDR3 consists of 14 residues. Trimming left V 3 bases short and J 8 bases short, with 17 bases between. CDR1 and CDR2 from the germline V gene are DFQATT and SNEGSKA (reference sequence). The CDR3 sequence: CSASRQGKGDEQFF. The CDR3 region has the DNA TGCAGTGCTAGTCGGCAGGGCAAGGGGGATGAGCAGTTCTTC.

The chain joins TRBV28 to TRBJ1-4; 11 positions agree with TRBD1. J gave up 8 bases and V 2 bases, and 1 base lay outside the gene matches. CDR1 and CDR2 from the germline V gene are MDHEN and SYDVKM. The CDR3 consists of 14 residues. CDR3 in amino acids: CASSLGTGGEKLFF. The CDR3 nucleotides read TGTGCCAGCAGTTTAGGGACAGGGGGAGAAAAACTGTTTTTT.

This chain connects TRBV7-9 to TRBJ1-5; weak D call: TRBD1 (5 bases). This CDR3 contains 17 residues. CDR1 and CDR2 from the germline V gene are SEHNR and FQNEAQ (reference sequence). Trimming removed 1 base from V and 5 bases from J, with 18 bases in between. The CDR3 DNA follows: TGTGCCAGCAGCTTAGGAGGCAGGGAGGGGATATATCAGCCCCAGCATTTT. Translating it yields CASSLGGREGIYQPQHF.

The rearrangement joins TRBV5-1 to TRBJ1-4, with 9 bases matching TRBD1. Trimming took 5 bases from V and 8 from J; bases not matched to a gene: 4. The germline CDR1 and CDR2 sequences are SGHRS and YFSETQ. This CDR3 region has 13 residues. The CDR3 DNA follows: TGCGCCAGCAGGACAGGGGGAAGCGAAAAACTGTTTTTT. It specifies CASRTGGSEKLFF.